Listed below are T cell receptor beta chains from one sample, sequenced in a study of cytomegalovirus exposure and HLA in healthy donors. Data came from immunoSEQ multiplex PCR; TCRdb stores just in-frame clones and leaves some out. The sample records around 76,000 clones, less than 85% being singletons. Source material: PBMCs. These receptors were obtained from a woman aged 45-65 years in good health and CMV-seropositive. Both conserved end residues are part of each CDR3. Fields, in order: clone size, J gene, D gene, V gene, CDR3 protein, CDR3 DNA. D genes are given only for firm matches. Where a row states a size, it is once, few, many or the class of an expanded clone; other rows omit it.

few	TRBJ1-2	.	TRBV27	CASSLSGGGYTF	TGTGCCAGCAGCCTCTCGGGAGGTGGCTACACCTTC
.	TRBJ1-2	.	TRBV30	CACLGAHGYTF	TGTGCCTGCTTAGGAGCCCATGGCTACACCTTC
.	TRBJ2-1	.	TRBV10-1	CASSESRQLGWQFF	TGCGCCAGCAGTGAGTCGCGACAGTTGGGTTGGCAGTTCTTC
.	TRBJ2-3	.	TRBV25-1	CASSEGRAGSGPDTQYF	TGTGCCAGCAGTGAAGGTAGGGCGGGGAGCGGTCCAGATACGCAGTATTTT
.	TRBJ1-1	TRBD1	TRBV5-4	CASSHHTGQGATEAFF	TGTGCCAGCAGCCATCATACGGGACAGGGTGCCACTGAAGCTTTCTTT
.	TRBJ2-7	TRBD1	TRBV5-1	CASSITGVGFSYEQYF	TGCGCCAGCAGCATAACAGGGGTGGGGTTTTCCTACGAGCAGTACTTC
.	TRBJ2-2	.	TRBV7-8	CASSGGGQGAHRELFF	TGTGCCAGCAGCGGGGGGGGGCAGGGCGCACACCGGGAGCTGTTTTTT
few	TRBJ2-1	.	TRBV2	CASSEGYSEQFF	TGTGCCAGCAGTGAAGGCTACTCGGAGCAGTTCTTC
.	TRBJ2-7	TRBD1	TRBV5-1	CASSLPGQGQFSYEQYF	TGCGCCAGCAGCCTCCCGGGACAGGGACAATTCTCCTACGAGCAGTACTTC
.	TRBJ1-5	.	TRBV30	CAWNYGGYSNQPQHF	TGTGCCTGGAACTATGGCGGCTATAGCAATCAGCCCCAGCATTTT
.	TRBJ2-1	TRBD2	TRBV28	CASSPGGDEQFF	TGTGCCAGCAGTCCCGGGGGGGACGAGCAGTTCTTC
few	TRBJ1-5	TRBD1	TRBV30	CAWSEGRGVQPQHF	TGTGCCTGGAGCGAGGGCAGGGGGGTTCAGCCCCAGCATTTT
few	TRBJ1-2	.	TRBV7-9	CASSLALGRNLYGYTF	TGTGCCAGCAGCTTAGCGCTGGGGAGGAATCTATATGGCTACACCTTC
.	TRBJ1-4	TRBD1	TRBV13	CASSSSDRGREKLFF	TGTGCCAGCAGCTCGTCGGACAGGGGGCGAGAAAAACTGTTTTTT
.	TRBJ2-7	TRBD1	TRBV11-2	CASTPGTGKEYEQYF	TGTGCCAGCACCCCAGGGACAGGGAAGGAATACGAGCAGTACTTC
.	TRBJ1-5	TRBD1	TRBV27	CASRRGQQGNQPQHF	TGTGCCAGCAGAAGGGGACAGCAGGGCAATCAGCCCCAGCATTTT
few	TRBJ1-6	TRBD1	TRBV28	CASILGTGNSPLHF	TGTGCCAGCATTCTCGGGACAGGGAATTCACCCCTCCACTTT
few	TRBJ1-4	.	TRBV30	CAWTRKDGANEKLFF	TGTGCCTGGACTCGGAAAGACGGAGCTAATGAAAAACTGTTTTTT
.	TRBJ1-2	TRBD1	TRBV19	CASSMDRGLYYTF	TGTGCCAGTAGTATGGACAGGGGGCTTTACTACACCTTC
.	TRBJ1-1	.	TRBV7-7	CASSLSRDTEAFF	TGTGCCAGCAGCCTAAGCAGGGACACTGAAGCTTTCTTT
.	TRBJ1-2	TRBD1	TRBV27	CASSLGQGGGYTF	TGTGCCAGCAGTTTAGGGCAGGGGGGAGGCTACACCTTC
.	TRBJ2-2	.	TRBV29-1	CSVERNSNTGELFF	TGCAGCGTTGAGCGCAACTCGAACACCGGGGAGCTGTTTTTT
.	TRBJ2-3	TRBD1	TRBV7-8	CASSLVAGQGITDTQYF	TGTGCCAGCAGCTTAGTGGCGGGACAGGGGATCACAGATACGCAGTATTTT
few	TRBJ2-5	.	TRBV11-2	CASSLAPVQETQYF	TGTGCCAGCAGCTTAGCCCCCGTCCAAGAGACCCAGTACTTC
.	TRBJ2-5	TRBD1	TRBV9	CASSVRDRDLETQYF	TGTGCCAGCAGCGTCCGGGACAGGGATTTGGAGACCCAGTACTTC
.	TRBJ1-4	.	TRBV5-6	CASSRWTVSNEKLFF	TGTGCCAGCAGCCGATGGACAGTGAGTAATGAAAAACTGTTTTTT
.	TRBJ2-2	.	TRBV19	CAGRTGSNTGELFF	TGTGCCGGGAGGACAGGCTCGAACACCGGGGAGCTGTTTTTT
.	TRBJ2-7	TRBD2	TRBV7-2	CASSDGTSGAYEQYF	TGTGCCAGCAGCGACGGGACTAGCGGGGCCTACGAGCAGTACTTC
.	TRBJ2-5	TRBD2	TRBV7-9	CASSLASSGEETQYF	TGTGCCAGCAGCTTAGCGTCTAGCGGGGAAGAGACCCAGTACTTC
.	TRBJ2-5	TRBD2	TRBV5-1	CASSLTIAGGPETQYF	TGCGCCAGCAGCTTGACTATAGCGGGGGGGCCCGAGACCCAGTACTTC
.	TRBJ2-7	.	TRBV28	CASSLGRSRGLLGQYF	TGTGCCAGCAGTTTAGGGCGCTCGCGGGGGCTCCTTGGGCAGTACTTC
.	TRBJ2-7	TRBD2	TRBV7-2	CASSFGFGRGGYEQYF	TGTGCCAGCAGCTTTGGGTTTGGGCGGGGGGGATACGAGCAGTACTTC
.	TRBJ2-6	.	TRBV11-3	CASSPSPVTGSGANVLTF	TGTGCCAGCAGCCCTAGCCCAGTTACGGGCTCTGGGGCCAACGTCCTGACTTTC
.	TRBJ1-2	.	TRBV7-2	CASSPPSGGSDGYTF	TGTGCCAGCAGCCCTCCCTCTGGGGGGTCCGATGGCTACACCTTC
few	TRBJ2-7	TRBD2	TRBV7-3	CASSSRLAGEGPSYEQYF	TGTGCCAGCAGCTCCCGACTAGCGGGAGAGGGGCCCTCCTACGAGCAGTACTTC
.	TRBJ2-3	TRBD2	TRBV5-8	CASTSGVLAGGTDTQYF	TGTGCCTCCACCTCTGGGGTACTAGCGGGGGGCACAGATACGCAGTATTTT
.	TRBJ1-2	.	TRBV4-3	CASSHKRSNYGYTF	TGCGCCAGCAGCCACAAACGGTCTAACTATGGCTACACCTTC
.	TRBJ1-5	TRBD1	TRBV10-2	CASSGTGISQPQHF	TGCGCCAGCAGTGGGACAGGGATCAGTCAGCCCCAGCATTTT
.	TRBJ2-7	.	TRBV5-4	CASSNQRGEQYF	TGTGCCAGCAGCAACCAAAGGGGGGAGCAGTACTTC
.	TRBJ2-1	.	TRBV28	CASSFVGGGPYNEQFF	TGTGCCAGCAGTTTCGTTGGGGGGGGCCCCTACAATGAGCAGTTCTTC
.	TRBJ2-5	.	TRBV28	CASSPPGGERETQYF	TGTGCCAGCAGTCCGCCAGGAGGGGAACGAGAGACCCAGTACTTC
few	TRBJ2-7	.	TRBV6-5	CASARRSGYEQYF	TGTGCCAGCGCGAGACGGAGCGGGTACGAGCAGTACTTC
.	TRBJ1-1	.	TRBV18	CASSPPVATNTEAFF	TGTGCCAGCTCACCACCGGTAGCCACGAACACTGAAGCTTTCTTT
.	TRBJ2-5	TRBD1	TRBV7-9	CASSSTGGKETQYF	TGTGCCAGCAGCTCGACAGGGGGTAAAGAGACCCAGTACTTC
.	TRBJ2-7	.	TRBV28	CASGSFYEQYF	TGTGCCAGCGGGAGCTTTTACGAGCAGTACTTC
once	TRBJ1-1	.	TRBV15	CATSREQGNTEAFF	TGTGCCACCAGCAGAGAACAGGGTAACACTGAAGCTTTCTTT